The 28 T cell receptor beta chains given below trace back to one sample, sequenced in a study of cytomegalovirus exposure and HLA in healthy donors. PCR primers comprised 60 Vbeta and 13 Jbeta primers. The method was immunoSEQ multiplex PCR; TCRdb's version includes in-frame clones alone and lacks a portion of them. The sample records 95,000 to 100,000 clones, approximately 76% being singletons. Sequenced: PBMCs. Receptors originate from a man aged 35 to 55 in good health and CMV-seropositive.

The V gene is TRBV7-8, the J gene TRBJ2-7; D not certain. Germline CDR1 reads SGHVS; CDR2 reads FQNEAQ. V dropped 5 bases and J dropped 6 bases, with 11 bases sitting between them. CDR3 length: 12 amino acids. CDR3 in amino acids: CASSLPLSEQYF. In DNA, the CDR3 is TGTGCCAGCAGCCTACCTCTAAGCGAGCAGTACTTC.

This chain uses TRBV5-5 with TRBJ1-5, with 8 positions matching TRBD1. This CDR3 region has 16 residues. In germline, CDR1 is SGHKS, CDR2 YYEKEE (reference sequence). J gave up 3 bases and V 2 bases, and 7 bases lay outside the gene matches. Here the CDR3 reads CASSFDRGGYNQPQHF. CDR3 nucleotides: TGTGCCAGCAGCTTCGACAGGGGAGGGTACAATCAGCCCCAGCATTTT.

The chain employs TRBV7-8 and TRBJ1-5; possible D gene TRBD1, 6 bases. The CDR3 is 15 amino acids. V gave up 5 bases and J gave up 0 bases, with 11 bases separating them. Germline V lookup: CDR1 SGHVS, CDR2 FQNEAQ. The CDR3 is CASSKTGNSNQPQHF. For the CDR3, the DNA is TGTGCCAGCAGCAAAACAGGGAATAGCAATCAGCCCCAGCATTTT.

This rearrangement joins TRBV7-8 to TRBJ1-2, with TRBD1 matching over 7 bases. Germline V gene lookup returns CDR1 SGHVS and CDR2 FQNEAQ. The J segment lost 6 bases and the V segment lost 3 bases, leaving 19 bases of the junction unmatched. The CDR3 length is 18 residues. CDR3: CASSFPADRSTHEDGYTF. CDR3 in DNA: TGTGCCAGCAGCTTTCCCGCGGACAGGTCAACCCACGAAGATGGCTACACCTTC.

V usage is TRBV21-1 and J usage is TRBJ2-5; the table's D call, TRBD1, has no DNA check behind it. TRBV21-1 corresponds to a pseudogene. The CDR3 covers 20 residues. The CDR3 is CASSKMWRQGPFGDQETQYF. Written as DNA, the CDR3 is TGTGCCAGCAGCAAAATGTGGCGGCAGGGTCCCTTTGGGGACCAAGAGACCCAGTACTTC.

This clone came up a few times. V and J are TRBV29-1 and TRBJ1-1; 8 bases match TRBD1. The germline V gene encodes CDR1 SQVTM and CDR2 ANQGSEA. Trimming cost V 7 bases and J 0 bases; bases outside gene matches: 4. The CDR3 runs to 13 residues. The CDR3 here is CSGMTGVNTEAFF. The CDR3 nucleotides are TGCAGCGGAATGACAGGGGTGAACACTGAAGCTTTCTTT.

The V gene is TRBV11-2, the J gene TRBJ2-3; 10 bases match TRBD2. Germline V gene sequence: CDR1 SGHAT, CDR2 FQNNGV. The CDR3 runs 15 residues. V lost 3 bases and J lost 1; bases outside the gene matches: 1. The CDR3 here is CASSFGLAGTDTQYF. The CDR3 DNA is TGTGCCAGCAGCTTCGGACTAGCGGGCACAGATACGCAGTATTTT.

This chain links TRBV5-1 with TRBJ1-3; TRBD1 matches 8 bases. Trimming at V came to 0 bases and at J to 0 bases, leaving 5 bases not matched to a gene. Per the germline V gene, CDR1 is SGHRS and CDR2 is YFSETQ. The CDR3 is 17 amino acids. The CDR3 coding sequence is TGCGCCAGCAGCTTGGAAGGGACAGGTTCCTCTGGAAACACCATATATTTT. It translates to CASSLEGTGSSGNTIYF.

This clone was found once. The CDR3, as DNA: TGTGCCAGCAGGGAGACAGGGGCAGATACGCAGTATTTT. Translating it yields CASRETGADTQYF. V gene TRBV6-5 combines with J gene TRBJ2-3; 8 bases match TRBD1. This CDR3 contains 13 residues. Germline lookup yields CDR1 MNHEY and CDR2 SVGAGI. After removal of 6 bases from V and 4 bases from J, the junction contained 3 bases not matched to a gene.

The gene calls are TRBV10-3 and TRBJ2-1; TRBD2 might be the D (6 bases). Trimming removed 6 bases from V and 6 bases from J, with 9 bases in between. The CDR3 covers 12 residues. The germline CDR1 and CDR2 sequences are ENHRY and SYGVKD. The CDR3 DNA follows: TGTGCCATCAGGGGACTCGTCAATGAGCAGTTCTTC. Translating it yields CAIRGLVNEQFF.

The CDR3, as DNA: TGTGCCAGCAGCCCGCCGACAGGGATCGCTGAAGCTTTCTTT. It codes for CASSPPTGIAEAFF. The rearrangement uses TRBV5-4 and TRBJ1-1, with 7 bases aligning to TRBD1. The J segment lost 6 bases and the V segment lost 4 bases, leaving 9 bases of the junction unmatched. The CDR3 loop spans 14 amino acids. Germline CDR1 reads SGHNT; CDR2 reads YYREEE (reference sequence). Full variable domain (missing parts from reference TRBV5-4 and TRBJ1-1): ETGVTQSPTHLIKTRGQQVTLRCSSQSGHNTVSWYQQALGQGPQFIFQYYREEENGRGNFPPRFSGLQFPNYSSELNVNALELDDSALYLCASSPPTGIAEAFFGQGTRLTVV.

V usage is TRBV27 and J usage is TRBJ2-1; the match to TRBD2 covers 10 bases. Germline CDR1 and CDR2: MNHEY and SMNVEV (reference sequence). With V trimmed by 6 bases and J by 5 bases, 4 bases remained unmatched. The CDR3 contains 14 residues. This chain's CDR3 is CASRPGLANNEQFF. The CDR3 nucleotides read TGTGCCAGCAGGCCGGGACTAGCGAACAATGAGCAGTTCTTC.

The chain uses TRBV4-1 and TRBJ2-5, with TRBD1 matching 9 bases. The CDR3 totals 15 residues. The J segment lost 4 bases and the V segment lost 4 bases, leaving 7 bases of the junction unmatched. Germline-derived CDR1 and CDR2 are MGHRA and YSYEKL. CDR3 bases: TGCGCCAGCAGCCTAACCGGGACAGGGCCAGAGACCCAGTACTTC. It is translated as CASSLTGTGPETQYF.

About this clone: The junction does not match germline at one end; this may be a read error. The V gene is TRBV7-7, the J gene TRBJ2-5; no clear D. Per the germline V gene, CDR1 is SSHAT and CDR2 is FNYEAQ (reference sequence). The CDR3 runs to 15 residues. The CDR3 nucleotides are TGTGCTAGCAGCTTTGGTAACAGTGTCCAAGAGACCCAGTACTTC. The encoded protein is CASSFGNSVQETQYF.

J is TRBJ2-5 and V is TRBV11-1; tentative D call: TRBD2 (5 bases). Germline V gene lookup returns CDR1 SGHAT and CDR2 FQDESV (reference sequence). The CDR3 is 12 residues long. The V end was cut by 3 bases, the J end by 3 bases, with 5 bases between. The DNA for the CDR3 is TGTGCCAGCAGCTTGGAGGAAGAGACCCAGTACTTC. Protein: CASSLEEETQYF.

This clone has a handful of counts. A much larger clone differs from this one at a single base, so this may be a read error. The rearrangement links TRBV7-6 to TRBJ1-1; unclear D gene. Germline CDR1 SGHVS, CDR2 FNYEAQ. This CDR3 is built from 13 residues. V was cut by 1 base and J by 1 base, with 4 bases left in between. This chain's CDR3 is CASSLGENTEAFF. The CDR3 region has the DNA TGTGCCAGCAGCTTAGGAGAGAACACTGAAGCTTTCTTT.

This clone was seen more than once but under ten times. The chain employs TRBV5-1 and TRBJ1-1; 9 bases line up with TRBD1. The trim removed 4 bases at V and 4 bases at J, leaving 5 bases unmatched. This CDR3 has 14 residues. Germline V gives CDR1 SGHRS, CDR2 YFSETQ. The CDR3 DNA reads as TGCGCCAGCAGCACAGGGGGCTTGGGCACTGAAGCTTTCTTT. Its protein product is CASSTGGLGTEAFF. The variable domain in full, completed from reference TRBV5-1 and TRBJ1-1, reads KAGVTQTPRYLIKTRGQQVTLSCSPISGHRSVSWYQQTPGQGLQFLFEYFSETQRNKGNFPGRFSGRQFSNSRSEMNVSTLELGDSALYLCASSTGGLGTEAFFGQGTRLTVV.

The rearrangement uses TRBV27 and TRBJ1-4; D unresolved. V dropped 2 bases and J dropped 7 bases, with 11 bases sitting between them. The CDR3 runs 14 residues. In germline, CDR1 is MNHEY, CDR2 SMNVEV (reference sequence). The CDR3 DNA reads TGTGCCAGCAGTTTAGGAGGGAAGGGTGAAAAACTGTTTTTT. It is translated as CASSLGGKGEKLFF.

This chain connects TRBV4-2 to TRBJ2-1; 10 bases map to TRBD2. V shed 3 bases, J shed 6 bases, and the junction held 11 bases outside the gene matches. Germline-derived CDR1 and CDR2 are LGHNA and YNFKEQ. The CDR3 has 17 amino acids. CDR3 loop: CASSQGSLSGGLNEQFF. Here the CDR3 DNA reads TGTGCCAGCAGCCAGGGCTCCCTTAGCGGGGGGCTCAATGAGCAGTTCTTC.

Only a few counts were recorded for this clone. This chain joins TRBV7-8 and TRBJ1-1; perhaps TRBD1 as D (5 bases). CDR1 is SGHVS and CDR2 is FQNEAQ in the germline V gene. The CDR3 loop spans 13 amino acids. The V and J ends lost 9 bases and 5 bases respectively, with 16 bases between them. CDR3 coding DNA: TGTGCCAGTAGGGGCAGGGTTGGGACTGAAGCTTTCTTT. This gives the protein CASRGRVGTEAFF.

The rearrangement uses TRBV5-4 and TRBJ2-5; D is possibly TRBD1 (6 bases). Germline V gives CDR1 SGHNT, CDR2 YYREEE (reference sequence). The length of the CDR3 is 16 residues. The V and J ends lost 0 bases and 2 bases respectively, with 14 bases between them. Here the CDR3 reads CASSLVGGARQETQYF. CDR3 DNA sequence: TGTGCCAGCAGCTTGGTAGGGGGAGCGCGACAAGAGACCCAGTACTTC. Supplemented by reference TRBV5-4 and TRBJ2-5, the full variable domain reads ETGVTQSPTHLIKTRGQQVTLRCSSQSGHNTVSWYQQALGQGPQFIFQYYREEENGRGNFPPRFSGLQFPNYSSELNVNALELDDSALYLCASSLVGGARQETQYFGPGTRLLVL.

V and J are TRBV9 and TRBJ1-2; 7 bases agree with TRBD1. V lost 1 base, J lost 8 bases, and 11 bases stayed unmatched. Per the germline V gene, CDR1 is SGDLS and CDR2 is YYNGEE. The CDR3 consists of 15 residues. The CDR3 reads CASSVTQRQGGGYTF. In DNA, the CDR3 is TGTGCCAGCAGCGTAACCCAGAGACAGGGAGGCGGCTACACCTTC.

This clone was observed a handful of times. The rearrangement uses TRBV5-1 and TRBJ2-6, with D tentatively TRBD1 (6 bases). The CDR3 is 17 amino acids. CDR1 is SGHRS, CDR2 YFSETQ, per germline. Trimming left V 4 bases short and J 3 bases short, with 17 bases between. The CDR3 sequence is CASSPEPQGSGANVLTF. The CDR3 region has the DNA TGCGCCAGCAGCCCGGAACCTCAGGGGAGTGGGGCCAACGTCCTGACTTTC. The full variable domain, in which reference TRBV5-1 and TRBJ2-6 provide the parts outside the CDR3, is KAGVTQTPRYLIKTRGQQVTLSCSPISGHRSVSWYQQTPGQGLQFLFEYFSETQRNKGNFPGRFSGRQFSNSRSEMNVSTLELGDSALYLCASSPEPQGSGANVLTFGAGSRLTVL.

The chain employs TRBV2 and TRBJ2-5, with 10 bases fitting TRBD2. The CDR3 has 19 residues. The germline CDR1 and CDR2 sequences are SNHLY and FYNNEI. Germline trimming cut 6 bases from V and 5 bases from J; bases unmatched to any gene: 21. CDR3 coding DNA: TGTGCCAGCAGCGCACGAACCGGGACTAGCGAGCTGGCGGGGGAGACCCAGTACTTC. This codes for CASSARTGTSELAGETQYF. Looking up the rest from reference TRBV2 and TRBJ2-5 gives the full variable domain: EPEVTQTPSHQVTQMGQEVILRCVPISNHLYFYWYRQILGQKVEFLVSFYNNEISEKSEIFDDQFSVERPDGSNFTLKIRSTKLEDSAMYFCASSARTGTSELAGETQYFGPGTRLLVL.

The CDR3 reads CASSPLDRGYTEAFF. As DNA, the CDR3 is TGTGCCAGCTCACCGCTGGACAGGGGATACACTGAAGCTTTCTTT. This rearrangement joins TRBV18 to TRBJ1-1, with 9 bases that match TRBD1. Trimming removed 3 bases from V and 3 bases from J; junction bases left unmatched: 5. From germline, CDR1 is KGHSH and CDR2 LQKENI. The CDR3 runs 15 residues.

The chain recombines TRBV5-4 with TRBJ2-5, with 7 nucleotides matching TRBD1. This CDR3 has 14 residues. Trimming took 2 bases from V and 1 from J; bases not matched to a gene: 2. CDR1 and CDR2 from the germline V gene are SGHNT and YYREEE (reference sequence). The DNA for the CDR3 is TGTGCCAGCAGCTTTGGGACAGTCCAAGAGACCCAGTACTTC. This encodes CASSFGTVQETQYF.

The gene calls are TRBV2 and TRBJ2-3; 8 positions agree with TRBD1. The V gene's germline CDR1 is SNHLY and CDR2 FYNNEI. This CDR3 has 14 amino acids. V shed 6 bases and J 3 bases; nucleotides not matched to a gene: 5. The CDR3 loop reads CASRRDRRTDTQYF. The CDR3 DNA reads as TGTGCCAGCAGGCGGGACAGGCGAACAGATACGCAGTATTTT. The full variable domain, in which reference TRBV2 and TRBJ2-3 provide the parts outside the CDR3, is EPEVTQTPSHQVTQMGQEVILRCVPISNHLYFYWYRQILGQKVEFLVSFYNNEISEKSEIFDDQFSVERPDGSNFTLKIRSTKLEDSAMYFCASRRDRRTDTQYFGPGTRLTVL.

The V gene is TRBV10-3, the J gene TRBJ2-7, with 8 bases identical to TRBD1. CDR1 is ENHRY, CDR2 SYGVKD, per germline. The trim removed 6 bases at V and 5 bases at J, leaving 12 bases unmatched. This CDR3 has 15 residues. The CDR3 sequence is CAIREPGQVTDEQYF. The DNA of the CDR3 is TGTGCCATCAGGGAACCGGGACAGGTTACCGACGAGCAGTACTTC.